The 22 T cell receptor beta chains below all came from one sample that was sequenced in a study of blood T cell repertoires in COVID-19. The method was immunoSEQ multiplex PCR; TCRdb's version includes in-frame clones alone and lacks a portion of them. The sample lists fewer than 200,000 clones; more than 75% were seen once. The specimen was peripheral blood. The source is a woman in her 70s with COVID-19, enrolled during active disease.

V is TRBV6-5 and J is TRBJ2-7; TRBD2 matches at 7 bases. This CDR3 region has 13 residues. CDR1 and CDR2 (germline): MNHEY, SVGAGI. The J segment lost 4 bases and the V segment lost 6 bases, leaving 6 bases of the junction unmatched. CDR3: CASSAGEIYEQYF. In DNA form, the CDR3 reads TGTGCCAGCAGCGCGGGAGAGATATACGAGCAGTACTTC.

The V gene is TRBV19, the J gene TRBJ1-5; D might be TRBD1 (6 bases). V was cut by 4 bases and J by 8 bases, with 24 bases left in between. There are 17 residues in the CDR3. Germline V gives CDR1 LNHDA, CDR2 SQIVND (reference sequence). In DNA form, the CDR3 reads TGTGCCAGTAGTACCCCCGGGATTTGGGGGGGGCAGGAGCCCCAGCATTTT. Translated, it gives CASSTPGIWGGQEPQHF.

This chain links TRBV19 with TRBJ2-5; 10 nucleotides align to TRBD2. The V segment lost 5 bases and the J segment 5 bases; nucleotides outside the gene matches: 11. The CDR3 length is 16 residues. Germline loops: CDR1 LNHDA, CDR2 SQIVND (reference sequence). For the CDR3, the DNA is TGTGCCAGTAGTCCGCTAGCGGGAGCGGCTGGGGAGACCCAGTACTTC. The encoded protein is CASSPLAGAAGETQYF. The full variable domain, with the rest looked up from reference TRBV19 and TRBJ2-5, is DGGITQSPKYLFRKEGQNVTLSCEQNLNHDAMYWYRQDPGQGLRLIYYSQIVNDFQKGDIAEGYSVSREKKESFPLTVTSAQKNPTAFYLCASSPLAGAAGETQYFGPGTRLLVL.

V and J are TRBV1 and TRBJ2-7; the table's D call, TRBD2, was not checked against the DNA. TRBV1 is flagged as a pseudogene. The CDR3 spans 16 residues. CDR3 region: CTSSQEEGLLIYEQYF. The CDR3, as DNA: TGCACCAGCAGCCAAGAAGAGGGACTCCTAATTTACGAGCAGTACTTC.

The chain is built from TRBV6-2 or TRBV6-3 and TRBJ2-7, with D perhaps matching TRBD1 (5 bases). CDR1 MNHEY and CDR2 SVGEGT come from the germline V gene. Trimming pared 2 bases from V and 0 bases from J, leaving 17 bases between. This CDR3 has 17 amino acids. The CDR3 is CASSYANPGRVSYEQYF. The CDR3 DNA reads as TGTGCCAGCAGTTACGCCAATCCCGGCAGGGTCTCCTACGAGCAGTACTTC.

The chain employs TRBV4-3 and TRBJ1-2; D is possibly TRBD1 (5 bases). Germline-derived CDR1 and CDR2 are LGHNA and YSLEER. Trimming removed 5 bases from V and 7 bases from J, with 23 bases in between. This CDR3 is built from 16 residues. This chain's CDR3 is CASSDSPGGFGSGYTF. The CDR3 region has the DNA TGCGCCAGCAGCGATTCCCCGGGGGGATTTGGCTCTGGCTACACCTTC.

V and J are TRBV30 and TRBJ2-7; 8 bases align to TRBD2. Looked up from germline, CDR1 is GTSNPN and CDR2 is SVGIG (reference sequence). V lost 3 bases to trimming and J lost 0 bases; unmatched junction nucleotides: 1. There are 13 residues in the CDR3. CDR3 amino acids: CAWRGTSSYEQYF. CDR3 sequence (DNA): TGTGCCTGGAGAGGGACTAGCTCCTACGAGCAGTACTTC.

This chain connects TRBV7-8 to TRBJ2-5, with 14 bases lining up with TRBD2. CDR1 SGHVS and CDR2 FQNEAQ come from the germline V gene. The CDR3 runs 22 residues. Trimming at V came to 2 bases and at J to 0 bases, leaving 17 bases not matched to a gene. CDR3 amino acids: CASSLPTGGLAGEGQYQETQYF. CDR3 nucleotides: TGTGCCAGCAGCTTACCGACTGGGGGACTAGCGGGAGAGGGTCAGTACCAAGAGACCCAGTACTTC. The full variable domain, with the rest looked up from reference TRBV7-8 and TRBJ2-5, is GAGVSQSPRYKVAKRGQDVALRCDPISGHVSLFWYQQALGQGPEFLTYFQNEAQLDKSGLPSDRFFAERPEGSVSTLKIQRTQQEDSAVYLCASSLPTGGLAGEGQYQETQYFGPGTRLLVL.

V usage is TRBV4-2 and J usage is TRBJ1-2; 8 nucleotides line up with TRBD1. CDR1 is LGHNA and CDR2 is YNFKEQ in the germline V gene. V shed 4 bases and J 3 bases; nucleotides not matched to a gene: 7. This CDR3 is built from 15 residues. The CDR3 region has the DNA TGTGCCAGCAGCCCAACGGACAGGGCCGACTATGGCTACACCTTC. This gives the protein CASSPTDRADYGYTF.

This chain connects TRBV5-5 to TRBJ2-7; 7 bases are shared with TRBD1. The CDR3 is 16 residues long. Per germline, CDR1 SGHKS and CDR2 YYEKEE (reference sequence). J gave up 0 bases and V 0 bases, and 6 bases lay outside the gene matches. The CDR3 DNA sequence: TGTGCCAGCAGCTTGGTCCCCGGGACAGCCTCCTACGAGCAGTACTTC. Translating gives CASSLVPGTASYEQYF. Full variable domain (rest looked up from reference TRBV5-5 and TRBJ2-7): DAGVTQSPTHLIKTRGQQVTLRCSPISGHKSVSWYQQVLGQGPQFIFQYYEKEERGRGNFPDRFSARQFPNYSSELNVNALLLGDSALYLCASSLVPGTASYEQYFGPGTRLTVT.

This clone is a singleton in its sample. The chain has TRBV19 and TRBJ1-5; D gene unclear. CDR3 size: 13 residues. V lost 3 bases to trimming and J lost 6 bases, with 9 bases between them. The germline gives CDR1 LNHDA, CDR2 SQIVND (reference sequence). The CDR3 DNA reads TGTGCCAGTAGTATTTCAGGCCTTCAGCCCCAGCATTTT. Amino acids: CASSISGLQPQHF.

The chain combines TRBV29-1 with TRBJ1-6, with 9 bases matching TRBD1. J gave up 0 bases and V 4 bases, and 10 bases lay outside the gene matches. Germline V gene sequence: CDR1 SQVTM, CDR2 ANQGSEA. This CDR3 is 18 amino acids long. In DNA form, the CDR3 reads TGCAGCGTTGTAGGGGGACAGGGAGGGAGCTCCTATAATTCACCCCTCCACTTT. Amino acids: CSVVGGQGGSSYNSPLHF.

The chain links TRBV2 to TRBJ2-1; D perhaps matches TRBD1 (7 bases). The CDR3 has 13 amino acids. With 4 bases removed from V and 7 bases from J, the gap between germline ends came to 11 bases. Germline V gene lookup returns CDR1 SNHLY and CDR2 FYNNEI. In nucleotides, the CDR3 is TGTGCCAGCAGTGTGGCAGGGGGGAATGAGCAGTTCTTC. It is translated as CASSVAGGNEQFF.

The table lists this clone with a few counts. V and J are TRBV16 and TRBJ1-5; 8 bases map to TRBD1. V dropped 3 bases and J dropped 2; count of bases not matched to a gene: 3. Germline assignment: CDR1 KGHSY and CDR2 FQNENV. The length of the CDR3 is 15 residues. The CDR3 loop is CASSQTGAGNQPQHF. In DNA form, the CDR3 reads TGTGCCAGCAGCCAGACAGGGGCAGGCAATCAGCCCCAGCATTTT.

This clone was recorded only once. V and J are TRBV28 and TRBJ1-5; 8 nucleotides agree with TRBD1. The CDR3 has 15 residues. Germline V CDR1 and CDR2: MDHEN, SYDVKM. J was trimmed by 6 bases and V by 6 bases; bases with no gene match: 10. The CDR3, as DNA: TGTGCCAGCAGCCCTTCCGGACAGGGCGGTCAGCCCCAGCATTTT. Translating it yields CASSPSGQGGQPQHF.

V and J are TRBV2 and TRBJ2-6, with TRBD1 identical over 8 bases. Germline assignment: CDR1 SNHLY and CDR2 FYNNEI. V lost 6 bases to trimming and J lost 1 base; unmatched junction nucleotides: 23. The CDR3 consists of 22 residues. CDR3 DNA sequence: TGTGCCAGCAGCCCGACCGGACAGGGTATAGGAATATTAGGGTCTGGGGCCAACGTCCTGACTTTC. It encodes CASSPTGQGIGILGSGANVLTF.

The gene calls are TRBV2 and TRBJ2-7, with 7 bases identical to TRBD2. V was clipped by 6 bases and J by 7 bases; unmatched bases: 12. Germline-derived CDR1 and CDR2 are SNHLY and FYNNEI. This CDR3 spans 14 amino acids. CDR3 loop: CASRAREVPGEQYF. The CDR3 region has the DNA TGTGCCAGCAGGGCCCGGGAGGTTCCAGGTGAGCAGTACTTC.

The gene calls are TRBV11-2 and TRBJ2-7; the D is unclear. The V and J ends lost 4 bases and 6 bases respectively, with 13 bases between them. The CDR3 has 13 amino acids. Germline assignment: CDR1 SGHAT and CDR2 FQNNGV. CDR3 sequence reads: CASSWQMVTEQYF. CDR3 nucleotide sequence: TGTGCCAGCAGCTGGCAGATGGTAACCGAGCAGTACTTC.

The V call is TRBV30, the J call TRBJ2-7; tentatively, D is TRBD1 (6 bases). V lost 4 bases to trimming and J lost 3 bases, with 13 bases between them. The germline V gene encodes CDR1 GTSNPN and CDR2 SVGIG (reference sequence). The CDR3 runs to 13 residues. CDR3 coding DNA: TGTGCCTGGACTCGACAGGTGGGCTACGAGCAGTACTTC. This encodes CAWTRQVGYEQYF.

V gene TRBV6-4 combines with J gene TRBJ2-6; tentative D call: TRBD1 (6 bases). Germline V lookup: CDR1 MRHNA, CDR2 SNTAGT. The length of the CDR3 is 17 residues. The ends were cut back, 2 bases at V and 0 bases at J, with 11 bases in the middle. The CDR3 is CASSDDRLSSGANVLTF. The CDR3 DNA is TGTGCCAGCAGTGACGACAGGTTAAGCTCTGGGGCCAACGTCCTGACTTTC.

The V call is TRBV7-9, the J call TRBJ2-1; 12 bases match TRBD2. The V segment lost 1 base and the J segment 1 base; nucleotides outside the gene matches: 5. The CDR3 totals 18 residues. Germline CDR1 and CDR2: SEHNR and FQNEAQ (reference sequence). DNA of the CDR3: TGTGCCAGCAGCTTAGATGGCCTAGCGGGAGGGTCCTACAATGAGCAGTTCTTC. This sequence encodes CASSLDGLAGGSYNEQFF.

The chain joins TRBV19 to TRBJ1-3; D remains unclear. Germline CDR1 and CDR2: LNHDA and SQIVND (reference sequence). V shed 3 bases and J shed 0 bases, with 12 bases lying between them. This CDR3 is built from 16 residues. The DNA for the CDR3 is TGTGCCAGTAGTATTTTTATCAGGAACTCTGGAAACACCATATATTTT. As protein: CASSIFIRNSGNTIYF.